A single sample is the source of the 9 T cell receptor beta chains below, sequenced in a study of T cell responses to AZD1222 COVID-19 vaccine. This table comes from immunoSEQ multiplex PCR, and its TCRdb copy is limited to in-frame clones, with some not included. The sample shows 130,000 to 150,000 clones, approximately 90% of them seen only once. The source was peripheral blood, collected on day 0 of AZD1222 vaccination. Receptors were obtained from an adult in good health.

The V gene is TRBV7-9, the J gene TRBJ1-5, with D uncertain. Trimming removed 3 bases from V and 4 bases from J, with 10 bases in between. Germline lookup yields CDR1 SEHNR and CDR2 FQNEAQ (reference sequence). The CDR3 covers 14 residues. The CDR3 loop reads CASSFGSGNQPQHF. The CDR3 DNA sequence: TGTGCCAGCAGCTTTGGCTCGGGGAATCAGCCCCAGCATTTT. Combining the CDR3 with reference TRBV7-9 and TRBJ1-5 gives the whole variable domain DTGVSQNPRHKITKRGQNVTFRCDPISEHNRLYWYRQTLGQGPEFLTYFQNEAQLEKSRLLSDRFSAERPKGSFSTLEIQRTEQGDSAMYLCASSFGSGNQPQHFGDGTRLSIL.

The CDR3 protein is CASSPPGQGVGYYGYTF. The CDR3, as DNA: TGTGCCAGCTCACCACCGGGACAGGGGGTAGGCTACTATGGCTACACCTTC. The V and J genes are TRBV18 and TRBJ1-2, with 11 positions matching TRBD1. The CDR3 consists of 17 residues. Unmatched junction bases numbered 6, after V lost 0 bases and J lost 3 bases. Germline-derived CDR1 and CDR2 are KGHSH and LQKENI.

This chain uses TRBV15 with TRBJ1-4; 7 nucleotides line up with TRBD1. V shed 0 bases, J shed 7 bases, and the junction held 8 bases outside the gene matches. This CDR3 has 16 residues. CDR1 is LNHNV, CDR2 YYDKDF, per germline (reference sequence). CDR3 loop: CATSRDGRGRGEKLFF. As DNA, the CDR3 is TGTGCCACCAGCAGAGATGGGAGGGGGCGGGGTGAAAAACTGTTTTTT.

The chain carries TRBV5-1 and TRBJ2-3; TRBD2 matches at 7 bases. The V gene's germline CDR1 is SGHRS and CDR2 YFSETQ. J gave up 5 bases and V 2 bases, and 11 bases lay outside the gene matches. The CDR3 has 16 amino acids. CDR3 region: CASSFDPLLAVDTQYF. CDR3 nucleotide sequence: TGCGCCAGCAGCTTCGACCCTCTTCTAGCGGTAGATACGCAGTATTTT. Full variable domain (rest looked up from reference TRBV5-1 and TRBJ2-3): KAGVTQTPRYLIKTRGQQVTLSCSPISGHRSVSWYQQTPGQGLQFLFEYFSETQRNKGNFPGRFSGRQFSNSRSEMNVSTLELGDSALYLCASSFDPLLAVDTQYFGPGTRLTVL.

The genes are TRBV19 and TRBJ1-2; D unresolved. CDR3 length: 15 residues. The germline V gene encodes CDR1 LNHDA and CDR2 SQIVND (reference sequence). V dropped 3 bases and J dropped 8 bases, with 19 bases sitting between them. Here the CDR3 reads CASSIWLEGPRGYTF. The CDR3 DNA follows: TGTGCCAGTAGTATCTGGTTGGAGGGCCCTCGGGGCTACACCTTC.

The CDR3 DNA reads as TGTGCCAGCAGCCAACTTACTACTGGAAACACCATATATTTT. Protein product: CASSQLTTGNTIYF. The chain carries TRBV5-8 and TRBJ1-3; D not resolved. The CDR3 runs 14 residues. The V and J ends lost 4 bases and 2 bases respectively, with 10 bases between them. The germline CDR1 and CDR2 sequences are SGHTS and YDEGEE.

The V gene is TRBV11-3, the J gene TRBJ2-1, with TRBD1 as a possible D gene (5 bases). Trimming left V 5 bases short and J 5 bases short, with 22 bases between. Germline CDR1 is SGHNT and CDR2 is YENEEA. CDR3 length: 17 residues. The CDR3 DNA reads as TGTGCCAGCAGCGCATTCATTTCAGGGAACCGGGACAATGAGCAGTTCTTC. Residues: CASSAFISGNRDNEQFF.

J is TRBJ2-3 and V is TRBV19, with D perhaps matching TRBD1 (5 bases). V lost 0 bases and J 6 bases, leaving 10 bases between the germline ends. The CDR3 runs 14 residues. CDR1 and CDR2 from the germline V gene are LNHDA and SQIVND (reference sequence). The CDR3 spells CASSIEGPGDTQYF. CDR3 sequence (DNA): TGTGCCAGTAGTATAGAAGGGCCAGGGGATACGCAGTATTTT.

The V call is TRBV6-5, the J call TRBJ2-7; 8 bases agree with TRBD1. Germline CDR1 reads MNHEY; CDR2 reads SVGAGI. This CDR3 spans 15 amino acids. The J segment lost 6 bases and the V segment lost 0 bases, leaving 7 bases of the junction unmatched. This chain's CDR3 is CASSYSDRGLSEQYF. The CDR3 region has the DNA TGTGCCAGCAGTTACTCAGACAGGGGTTTATCCGAGCAGTACTTC.